One sample yielded the 10 T cell receptor beta chains listed below, sequenced in a study of spatial heterogeneity in lung cancer. Using its own MiXCR run on the 5' RACE reads, TCRdb lists one record per CDR3 protein. The sample contains 55,000 to 75,000 distinct CDR3 sequences, 7.5% to 10% of which appear only once. The time point: blood at routine non-recurrence follow-up after resection. Specimen: PBMCs, collected at follow-up. These receptors all stem from a female donor with early-stage non-small cell lung cancer.

The rearrangement links TRBV2 to TRBJ2-5, with D maybe TRBD1 (5 bases). Per germline, CDR1 SNHLY and CDR2 FYNNEI. V was pared by 6 bases and J by 3 bases, with 11 bases between. There are 13 residues in the CDR3. CDR3 residues: CASRRGNEETQYF. The CDR3 coding sequence is TGTGCCAGCAGAAGGGGCAATGAAGAGACCCAGTACTTC. Filled out from reference TRBV2 and TRBJ2-5, the complete variable domain reads EPEVTQTPSHQVTQMGQEVILRCVPISNHLYFYWYRQILGQKVEFLVSFYNNEISEKSEIFDDQFSVERPDGSNFTLKIRSTKLEDSAMYFCASRRGNEETQYFGPGTRLLVL.

This clonotype was recorded many times. The V call is TRBV3-1, the J call TRBJ2-3; TRBD2 matches 9 bases. The CDR3 covers 16 residues. CDR1 and CDR2 from the germline V gene are LGHDT and YNNKEL (reference sequence). V lost 0 bases, J lost 3 bases, and 4 bases stayed unmatched. The CDR3 coding sequence is TGTGCCAGCAGCCAAGATACTACTAGCGGGACAGATACGCAGTATTTT. It translates to CASSQDTTSGTDTQYF.

This clonotype was observed a handful of times. The chain has TRBV20-1 and TRBJ2-6; a weak D match, TRBD2 (5 bases). The CDR3 runs 13 residues. Germline V gives CDR1 DFQATT, CDR2 SNEGSKA (reference sequence). The germline V and J ends were trimmed by 6 bases and 4 bases, with 10 bases remaining between them. The CDR3 loop is CSARRSGANVLTF. CDR3 DNA sequence: TGCAGTGCAAGGAGGTCCGGGGCCAACGTCCTGACTTTC.

This clonotype was seen many times. This chain uses TRBV19 with TRBJ2-7; 7 bases match TRBD1. Germline CDR1 and CDR2: LNHDA and SQIVND (reference sequence). Germline trimming cut 4 bases from V and 4 bases from J; bases unmatched to any gene: 10. The CDR3 is 15 residues long. The CDR3 DNA reads as TGTGCCAGTAGTACCGGGACAGCGAAGGTGTACGAGCAGTACTTC. Encoded protein: CASSTGTAKVYEQYF.

This clonotype was picked up many times. CDR3 in amino acids: CASSVGTGGRTEAFF. The CDR3, as DNA: TGTGCCAGCAGCGTCGGGACAGGGGGAAGAACTGAAGCTTTCTTT. The chain has TRBV9 and TRBJ1-1, with 11 bases that match TRBD1. The V segment lost 2 bases and the J segment 5 bases; nucleotides outside the gene matches: 5. The CDR3 is 15 amino acids. CDR1 and CDR2 (germline): SGDLS, YYNGEE.

This clonotype was detected ten times or more. The rearrangement links TRBV11-3 to TRBJ2-1, with 14 bases aligning to TRBD2. The CDR3 loop spans 17 amino acids. With 4 bases clipped from V and 4 bases from J, the junction kept 6 bases outside the gene matches. Germline V lookup: CDR1 SGHNT, CDR2 YENEEA. CDR3 bases: TGTGCCAGCAGCTCACCCGGACTAGCGGGAGGTTACAATGAGCAGTTCTTC. Its translation: CASSSPGLAGGYNEQFF.

This clonotype was recorded many times. The chain recombines TRBV11-2 with TRBJ1-1; no clear D. Deletions cut 3 bases from V and 7 bases from J, with 6 bases between. The CDR3 is made up of 11 amino acids. From germline, CDR1 is SGHAT and CDR2 FQNNGV. The CDR3, as DNA: TGTGCCAGCAGCTTCCTCTATGAAGCTTTCTTT. This encodes CASSFLYEAFF. The full variable domain, completed using reference TRBV11-2 and TRBJ1-1, is EAGVAQSPRYKIIEKRQSVAFWCNPISGHATLYWYQQILGQGPKLLIQFQNNGVVDDSQLPKDRFSAERLKGVDSTLKIQPAKLEDSAVYLCASSFLYEAFFGQGTRLTVV.

There are many counts of this clonotype. The rearrangement links TRBV10-3 to TRBJ2-2; D perhaps matches TRBD1 (5 bases). The CDR3 is 14 residues long. Germline V CDR1 and CDR2: ENHRY, SYGVKD. Trimming stripped 6 bases from V and 6 bases from J, with 14 bases between. For the CDR3, the DNA is TGTGCCATCAGGGGGCCAGGGTCGCCCGGGGAGCTGTTTTTT. Protein product: CAIRGPGSPGELFF.

This clonotype came up many times. The chain links TRBV6-5 to TRBJ2-7; D unclear. Trimming removed 7 bases from V and 4 bases from J, with 14 bases in between. The CDR3 runs to 13 residues. The germline V gene encodes CDR1 MNHEY and CDR2 SVGAGI. In nucleotides, the CDR3 is TGTGCCAGCAACCCGGTTGGTGGATACGAGCAGTACTTC. Translated: CASNPVGGYEQYF.

This clonotype was seen repeatedly, ten times or more. V is TRBV11-3 and J is TRBJ2-7; D remains unclear. With 0 bases removed from V and 7 bases from J, the gap between germline ends came to 10 bases. Germline-derived CDR1 and CDR2 are SGHNT and YENEEA. The CDR3 is 13 amino acids. CDR3 protein: CASSLESGREQYF. CDR3 bases: TGTGCCAGCAGCTTAGAGTCTGGAAGAGAGCAGTACTTC.